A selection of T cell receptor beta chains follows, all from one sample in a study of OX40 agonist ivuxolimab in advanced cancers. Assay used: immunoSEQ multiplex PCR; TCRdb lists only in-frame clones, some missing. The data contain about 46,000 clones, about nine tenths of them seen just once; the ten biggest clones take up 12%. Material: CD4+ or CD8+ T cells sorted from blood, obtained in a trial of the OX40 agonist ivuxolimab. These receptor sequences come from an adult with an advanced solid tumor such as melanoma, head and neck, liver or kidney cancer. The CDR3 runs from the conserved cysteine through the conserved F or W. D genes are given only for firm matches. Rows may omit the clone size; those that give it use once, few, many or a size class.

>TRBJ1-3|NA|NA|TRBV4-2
CASSPGDYSGNTIYF
TGTGCCAGCAGCCCAGGGGACTACTCTGGAAACACCATATATTTT
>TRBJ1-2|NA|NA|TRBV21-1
CASSNIGMGNWDSFSNYGYTF
TGTGCCAGCAGCAACATAGGAATGGGGAACTGGGACAGCTTTTCTAACTATGGCTACACCTTC
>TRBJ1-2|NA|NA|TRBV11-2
CASSSGIYGYTF
TGTGCCAGCAGCTCCGGGATCTATGGCTACACCTTC
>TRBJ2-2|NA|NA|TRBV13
CASSTHTERNGELFF
TGTGCCAGCAGCACTCACACGGAACGGAACGGGGAGCTGTTTTTT
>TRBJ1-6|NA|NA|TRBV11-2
CASSLERAGSGSPLHF
TGTGCCAGCAGCTTAGAAAGAGCAGGGTCGGGTTCACCCCTCCACTTT
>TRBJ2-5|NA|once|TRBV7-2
CASSLEGPAYQETQYF
TGTGCCAGCAGCTTAGAGGGCCCTGCATACCAAGAGACCCAGTACTTC
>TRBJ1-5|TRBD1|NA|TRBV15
CATSGRTGINQPQHF
TGTGCCACCAGCGGTCGGACAGGGATTAATCAGCCCCAGCATTTT
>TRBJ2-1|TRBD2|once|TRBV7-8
CASSFSSGWGNEQFF
TGTGCCAGCAGCTTCTCTAGCGGGTGGGGGAATGAGCAGTTCTTC
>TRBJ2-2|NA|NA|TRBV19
CASSTFKNTGELFF
TGTGCCAGTAGTACTTTTAAGAACACCGGGGAGCTGTTTTTT
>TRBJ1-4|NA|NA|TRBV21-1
CASSIRQTTNEKLFF
TGTGCCAGCAGCATCAGACAGACAACTAATGAAAAACTGTTTTTT
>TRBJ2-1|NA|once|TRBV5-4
CASSLEVGGPHLEQFF
TGTGCCAGCAGCTTGGAGGTGGGGGGCCCTCACCTTGAGCAGTTCTTC
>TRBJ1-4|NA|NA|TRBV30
CAWRAGTTTNEKLFF
TGTGCCTGGAGGGCGGGGACTACAACTAATGAAAAACTGTTTTTT
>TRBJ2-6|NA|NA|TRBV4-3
CASSLGRFSGANVLTF
TGCGCCAGCAGCCTCGGAAGGTTCTCTGGGGCCAACGTCCTGACTTTC
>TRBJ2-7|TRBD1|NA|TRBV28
CASSSRTGGIGEQYF
TGTGCCAGCAGTTCCAGGACAGGGGGGATAGGGGAGCAGTACTTC
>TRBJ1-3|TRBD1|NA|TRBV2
CASSRLGQLVLPYSGNTIYF
TGTGCCAGCAGTCGGCTGGGACAGCTAGTTCTCCCCTACTCTGGAAACACCATATATTTT
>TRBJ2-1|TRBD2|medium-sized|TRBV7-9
CASSSGLAYNEQFF
TGTGCCAGCAGCTCGGGACTAGCCTACAATGAGCAGTTCTTC
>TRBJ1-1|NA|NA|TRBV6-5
CASSYLESMNTEAFF
TGTGCCAGCAGTTACCTGGAGAGCATGAACACTGAAGCTTTCTTT
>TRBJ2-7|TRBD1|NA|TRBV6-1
CASGRTGAYEQYF
TGTGCCAGCGGACGGACAGGGGCCTACGAGCAGTACTTC
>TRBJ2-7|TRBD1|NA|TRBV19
CASSLGQGYEQYF
TGTGCCAGTAGTTTGGGACAGGGCTACGAGCAGTACTTC
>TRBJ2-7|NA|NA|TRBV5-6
CASSLGSGYSYEQYF
TGTGCCAGCAGCCTGGGGAGCGGCTACTCCTACGAGCAGTACTTC
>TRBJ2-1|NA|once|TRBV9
CASSVPRHTGGGYNEQFF
TGTGCCAGCAGCGTTCCAAGACATACGGGGGGCGGGTACAATGAGCAGTTCTTC
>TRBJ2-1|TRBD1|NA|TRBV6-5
CASRQGKVLYNEQFF
TGTGCCAGTCGACAGGGAAAAGTTCTTTACAATGAGCAGTTCTTC
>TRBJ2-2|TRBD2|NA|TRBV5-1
CASGSSLRGSNTGELFF
TGCGCCAGCGGATCCTCCCTGCGGGGGTCGAACACCGGGGAGCTGTTTTTT